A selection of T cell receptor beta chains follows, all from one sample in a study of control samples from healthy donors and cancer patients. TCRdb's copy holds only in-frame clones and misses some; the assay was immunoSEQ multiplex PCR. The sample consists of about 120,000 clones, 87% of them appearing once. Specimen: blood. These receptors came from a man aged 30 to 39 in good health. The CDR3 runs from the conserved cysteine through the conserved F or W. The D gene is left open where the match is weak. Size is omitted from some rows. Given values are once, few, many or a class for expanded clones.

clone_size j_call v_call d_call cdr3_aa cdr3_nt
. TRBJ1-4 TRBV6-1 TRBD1 CASSSGQGEGEKLFF TGTGCCAGCAGTTCCGGACAGGGGGAAGGAGAAAAACTGTTTTTT
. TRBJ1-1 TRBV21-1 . CASSNLRGTGMNTEAFF TGTGCCAGCAGCAACCTCCGTGGGACAGGGATGAACACTGAAGCTTTCTTT
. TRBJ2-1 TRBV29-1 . CSFRRSEQFF TGCAGCTTCCGGAGGAGTGAGCAGTTCTTC
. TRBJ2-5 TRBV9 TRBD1 CASSIRQGARETQYF TGTGCCAGCAGCATACGACAGGGAGCGAGGGAGACCCAGTACTTC
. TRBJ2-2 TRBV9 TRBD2 CASTRTSGGPGELFF TGTGCCAGCACCCGGACTAGCGGGGGCCCCGGGGAGCTGTTTTTT
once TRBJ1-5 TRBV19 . CASTTGSFSNQPQHF TGTGCCAGTACTACAGGGTCCTTCAGCAATCAGCCCCAGCATTTT
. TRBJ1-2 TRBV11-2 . CASSTFVGGYTF TGTGCCAGCAGCACCTTCGTAGGTGGCTACACCTTC
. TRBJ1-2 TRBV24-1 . CATSDRGYGYTF TGTGCCACCAGTGACAGGGGCTATGGCTACACCTTC
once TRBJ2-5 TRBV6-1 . CASSEGTVKETQYF TGTGCCAGCAGTGAGGGGACCGTTAAAGAGACCCAGTACTTC
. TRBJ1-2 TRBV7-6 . CASSLDRGGNYGYTF TGTGCCAGCAGCTTAGATCGGGGCGGTAACTATGGCTACACCTTC
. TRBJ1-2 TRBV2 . CASKPDGPGNYGYTF TGTGCCAGCAAACCGGACGGCCCGGGAAACTATGGCTACACCTTC
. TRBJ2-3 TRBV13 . CASSLRGLDTQYF TGTGCCAGCAGCTTACGGGGGCTGGATACGCAGTATTTT
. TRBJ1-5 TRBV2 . CASSELNRRDRRRQPQHF TGTGCCAGCAGTGAACTGAATCGCCGGGACCGCCGTAGACAGCCCCAGCATTTT
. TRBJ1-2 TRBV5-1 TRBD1 CASSSLPGGPYGYTF TGCGCCAGCAGCTCCCTTCCAGGGGGCCCCTATGGCTACACCTTC
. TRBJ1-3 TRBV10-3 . CAISESLTGNTIYF TGTGCCATCAGTGAGAGCCTTACTGGAAACACCATATATTTT
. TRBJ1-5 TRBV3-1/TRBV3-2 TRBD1 CASSLGTGIGNQPQHF TGTGCCAGCAGCCTAGGGACAGGGATTGGCAATCAGCCCCAGCATTTT
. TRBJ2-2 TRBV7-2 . CASSLMDVGNTGELFF TGTGCCAGCAGCTTAATGGATGTGGGGAACACCGGGGAGCTGTTTTTT
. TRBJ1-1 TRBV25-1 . CASSFGSMNTEAFF TGTGCCAGCAGCTTCGGTTCGATGAACACTGAAGCTTTCTTT
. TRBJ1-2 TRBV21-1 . CASSKGNRGGVLTGYGYTF TGTGCCAGCAGCAAAGGGAACAGGGGGGGAGTTCTAACTGGCTATGGCTACACCTTC
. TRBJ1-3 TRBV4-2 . CASSQESGSGNTIYF TGTGCCAGCAGCCAAGAAAGCGGTTCTGGAAACACCATATATTTT
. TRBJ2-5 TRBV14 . CASSQGAHQETQYF TGTGCCAGCAGCCAAGGGGCGCATCAAGAGACCCAGTACTTC
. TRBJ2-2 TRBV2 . CASMVWVNTGELFF TGTGCCAGCATGGTCTGGGTCAACACCGGGGAGCTGTTTTTT
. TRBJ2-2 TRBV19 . CASTPRGTGELFF TGTGCCAGTACCCCAAGGGGCACCGGGGAGCTGTTTTTT
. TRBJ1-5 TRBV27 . CASSLSMTTGWNQPQHF TGTGCCAGCAGTTTATCCATGACAACGGGATGGAATCAGCCCCAGCATTTT
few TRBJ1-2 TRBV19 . CASLGRTTTFWGYTF TGTGCCAGCCTAGGTCGGACCACGACCTTTTGGGGCTACACCTTC
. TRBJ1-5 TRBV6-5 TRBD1 CASELGQAGQPQHF TGTGCCAGCGAGTTGGGACAGGCGGGACAGCCCCAGCATTTT
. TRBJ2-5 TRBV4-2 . CASSQDKGGGPETQYF TGTGCCAGCAGCCAAGATAAGGGGGGGGGCCCTGAGACCCAGTACTTC
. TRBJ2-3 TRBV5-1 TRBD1 CASSSGTGSTDTQYF TGCGCCAGCAGCTCCGGGACAGGGAGCACAGATACGCAGTATTTT
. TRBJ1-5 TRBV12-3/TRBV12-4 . CASSGQLGQPQHF TGTGCCAGCAGTGGACAGCTCGGTCAGCCCCAGCATTTT
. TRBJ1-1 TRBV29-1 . CSGNGHLNTEAFF TGCAGCGGGAACGGACACTTGAACACTGAAGCTTTCTTT
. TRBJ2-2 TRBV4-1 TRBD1 CASSQKRDSFSTGELFF TGCGCCAGCAGCCAGAAAAGGGACAGTTTCTCCACCGGGGAGCTGTTTTTT
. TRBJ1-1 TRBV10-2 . CASSLDGTNTEAFF TGCGCCAGCAGTCTCGACGGTACGAACACTGAAGCTTTCTTT